This TCR beta chain derives from a study of OX40 agonist ivuxolimab in advanced cancers. Across the whole study: Every 2 weeks, patients got intravenous ivuxolimab at one of six dose levels (0.01-10 mg/kg).

Method: immunoSEQ multiplex PCR; TCRdb's copy keeps in-frame clones and lacks some. The sample lists some 50,000 clones; 75% to 80% were seen once. Trimming at V came to 3 bases and at J to 5 bases, leaving 8 bases not matched to a gene. Looked up from germline, CDR1 is LNHNV and CDR2 is YYDKDF (reference sequence). The CDR3 contains 17 residues. The TCR comes from an adult with an advanced solid tumor such as melanoma, head and neck, liver or kidney cancer. The sample was CD4+ or CD8+ T cells sorted from blood, taken in a trial of the OX40 agonist ivuxolimab. The chain has TRBV15 and TRBJ2-3, with 13 bases fitting TRBD2. DNA of the CDR3: TGTGCCACCAGCAGGCCGGGACTAGCGGGGACCAGAGATACGCAGTATTTT. It encodes CATSRPGLAGTRDTQYF.